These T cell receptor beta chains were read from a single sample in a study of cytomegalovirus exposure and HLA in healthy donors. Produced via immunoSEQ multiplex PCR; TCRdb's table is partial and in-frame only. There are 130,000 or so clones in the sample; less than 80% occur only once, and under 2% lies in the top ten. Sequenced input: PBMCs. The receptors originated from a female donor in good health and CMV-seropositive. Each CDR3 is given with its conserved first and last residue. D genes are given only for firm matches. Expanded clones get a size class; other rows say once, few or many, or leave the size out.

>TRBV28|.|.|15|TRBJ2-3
CASSKGGGNTDTQYF
TGTGCCAGCAGTAAAGGCGGCGGAAACACAGATACGCAGTATTTT
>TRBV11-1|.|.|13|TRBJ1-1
CASSFGLSTEAFF
TGTGCCAGCAGCTTCGGACTGAGCACTGAAGCTTTCTTT
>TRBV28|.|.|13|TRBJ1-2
CASSLRQVSGYTF
TGTGCCAGCAGTCTCAGACAGGTCTCTGGCTACACCTTC
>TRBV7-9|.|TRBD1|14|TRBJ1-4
CASSYRGGNEKLFF
TGTGCCAGCAGCTACAGGGGGGGTAATGAAAAACTGTTTTTT
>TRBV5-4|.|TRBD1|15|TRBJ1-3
CASSLRQGSGNTIYF
TGTGCCAGCAGCCTCCGACAGGGCTCTGGAAACACCATATATTTT
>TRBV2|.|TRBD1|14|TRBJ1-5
CASRRGDRDQPQHF
TGTGCCAGCAGGAGAGGGGACAGGGATCAGCCCCAGCATTTT
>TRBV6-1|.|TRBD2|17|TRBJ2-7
CASSDMKAGESSYEQYF
TGTGCCAGCAGTGACATGAAAGCGGGGGAGAGCTCCTACGAGCAGTACTTC
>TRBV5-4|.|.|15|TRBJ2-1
CASSFIEPLPNEQFF
TGTGCCAGCAGCTTTATAGAGCCTCTTCCCAATGAGCAGTTCTTC
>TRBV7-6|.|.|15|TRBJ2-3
CASSLRDLGASTQYF
TGTGCCAGCAGCTTAAGGGATCTGGGGGCCAGTACGCAGTATTTT
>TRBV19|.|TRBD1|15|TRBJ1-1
CATRQGVLMNTEAFF
TGTGCCACTCGACAGGGCGTCCTCATGAACACTGAAGCTTTCTTT
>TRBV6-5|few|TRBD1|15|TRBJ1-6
CASSYTGGWNSPLHF
TGTGCCAGCAGTTACACAGGGGGCTGGAATTCACCCCTCCACTTT
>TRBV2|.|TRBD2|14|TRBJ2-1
CAGLLAGGPGEQFF
TGTGCCGGCTTACTAGCGGGGGGGCCAGGTGAGCAGTTCTTC
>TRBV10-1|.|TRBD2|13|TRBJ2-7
CASSEENGGSQYF
TGCGCCAGCAGTGAGGAGAACGGGGGGTCGCAGTACTTC
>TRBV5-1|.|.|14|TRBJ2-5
CASSWRDPQETQYF
TGCGCCAGCAGCTGGCGGGACCCACAAGAGACCCAGTACTTC
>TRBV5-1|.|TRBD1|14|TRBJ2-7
CASSSGTGDYEQYF
TGCGCCAGCAGCTCCGGGACAGGGGACTACGAGCAGTACTTC
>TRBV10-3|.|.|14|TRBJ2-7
CAISESPGGNEQYF
TGTGCCATCAGTGAGTCTCCAGGGGGGAACGAGCAGTACTTC
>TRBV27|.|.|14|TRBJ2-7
CASSLRGLAYEQYF
TGTGCCAGCAGTTTACGGGGTTTAGCCTACGAGCAGTACTTC
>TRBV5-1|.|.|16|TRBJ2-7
CASSLEGQGLSYEQYF
TGCGCCAGCAGCTTGGAGGGGCAGGGGCTATCCTACGAGCAGTACTTC
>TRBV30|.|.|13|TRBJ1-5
CAWSPRGNQPQHF
TGTGCCTGGAGTCCGCGGGGCAATCAGCCCCAGCATTTT
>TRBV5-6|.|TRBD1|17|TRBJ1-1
CASSSTSTGAPNTEAFF
TGTGCCAGCAGCTCGACGTCCACAGGGGCTCCGAACACTGAAGCTTTCTTT
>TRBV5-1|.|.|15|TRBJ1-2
CASSTPTGTNYGYTF
TGCGCCAGCAGCACCCCGACGGGAACCAACTATGGCTACACCTTC
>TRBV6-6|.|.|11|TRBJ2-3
CASSYGDTQYF
TGTGCCAGCAGTTATGGCGATACGCAGTATTTT
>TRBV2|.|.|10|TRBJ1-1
CASKEGEAFF
TGTGCCAGCAAGGAGGGAGAAGCTTTCTTT
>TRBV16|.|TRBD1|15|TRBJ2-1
CASSPPGQGAYEQFF
TGTGCCAGCAGCCCGCCGGGACAGGGGGCTTATGAGCAGTTCTTC
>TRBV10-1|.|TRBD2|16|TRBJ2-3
CASSGLTSGGADTQYF
TGCGCCAGCAGTGGCCTGACTAGCGGAGGTGCTGATACGCAGTATTTT
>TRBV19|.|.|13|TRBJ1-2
CASSMVNSYGYTF
TGTGCCAGTAGTATGGTCAACTCCTATGGCTACACCTTC
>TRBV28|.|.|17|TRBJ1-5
CASRTIAGWTVGQPQHF
TGTGCCAGCAGGACTATAGCGGGATGGACAGTTGGTCAGCCCCAGCATTTT
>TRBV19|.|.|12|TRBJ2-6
CASSTGNEFLTF
TGTGCCAGTAGCACCGGGAATGAGTTCCTGACTTTC